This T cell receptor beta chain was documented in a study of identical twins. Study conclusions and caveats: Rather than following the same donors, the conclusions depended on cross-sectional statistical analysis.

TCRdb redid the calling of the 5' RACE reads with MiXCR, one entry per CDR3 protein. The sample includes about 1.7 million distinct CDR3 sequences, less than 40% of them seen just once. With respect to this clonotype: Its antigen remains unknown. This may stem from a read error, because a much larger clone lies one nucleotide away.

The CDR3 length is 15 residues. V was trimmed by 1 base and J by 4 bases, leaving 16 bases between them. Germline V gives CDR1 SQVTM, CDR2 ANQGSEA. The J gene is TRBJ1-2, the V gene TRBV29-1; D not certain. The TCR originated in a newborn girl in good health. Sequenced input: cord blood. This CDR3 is CSVEGLGTSLYGYTF. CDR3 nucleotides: TGCAGCGTTGAAGGTCTGGGCACATCCCTCTATGGCTACACCTTC. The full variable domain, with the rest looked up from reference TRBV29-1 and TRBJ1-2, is SAVISQKPSRDICQRGTSLTIQCQVDSQVTMMFWYRQQPGQSLTLIATANQGSEATYESGFVIDKFPISRPNLTFSTLTVSNMSPEDSSIYLCSVEGLGTSLYGYTFGSGTRLTVV.